This T cell receptor beta chain was observed in a study of blood T cell repertoires in COVID-19. Method: immunoSEQ multiplex PCR; TCRdb's copy keeps in-frame clones and lacks some. Among 250,000 to 350,000 clones listed, 90% were seen once. For this clone: The same CDR3 can be traced to other DNA sequences in this sample.

V lost 0 bases, J lost 4 bases, and 8 bases lay in between. The CDR3 runs 14 residues. The germline V gene encodes CDR1 SGDLS and CDR2 YYNGEE. This receptor was identified in a woman under 40 who had recovered from COVID-19. Sequencing input: PBMCs or T cells enriched from blood (not recorded which). V usage is TRBV9 and J usage is TRBJ1-5; D gene ambiguous. The CDR3 nucleotides are TGTGCCAGCAGCGTAGGGCCTGGTAATCAGCCCCAGCATTTT. Its protein product is CASSVGPGNQPQHF.